This entry features one T cell receptor (beta chain) sequence. No antigen is known for it. Base qualities are not recorded, but no much larger clone differs from it by a single base. RNA was extracted with the RNeasy kit and roughly 0.5 to 1 ug was reverse transcribed using random hexamers. The immunoSEQ multiplex PCR assay, which covers 54 Vbeta and 13 Jbeta segments, was used to amplify TCR beta CDR3 regions. Bias from PCR amplification was corrected by using a synthetic template baseline for primer optimization and for computational correction. The authors processed their data as follows. Reads were annotated to V, D and J genes according to IMGT and were analyzed with immunoSEQ Analyzer, with only productive sequences retained. Clonality was calculated as one minus the Shannon entropy normalized by log2 of the number of productive unique sequences. For each patient and control, public and private clones were evaluated within the 100 most prevalent clones. Clones were defined as Susac-specific when absent from the healthy and MS cohorts, from approximately 970 published viral clones and from other ImmuneACCESS disease sequences. TCRdb cleaned the public reads at Q25 with fastp, built clones with MiXCR and kept in-frame beta chains. Identical CDR3 protein sequences are pooled into one entry, listed with their most common genes and DNA. TCRdb, not the authors, supplied the V and J calls. This sample has some 140,000 distinct CDR3 sequences in its table, and 75% to 90% of those were observed once. The leading ten clones occupy around 0.51% of the sample.

According to the germline V gene, CDR1 reads MGHRA and CDR2 reads YSYEKL. V was cut back by 0 bases and J by 8 bases, leaving a gap of 7 bases between them. Taken from cysteine to phenylalanine, the CDR3 has 13 residues. CDR3 DNA is the only sequence kept; it has 39 bases, read in frame from the first base. The record originates from a study of CD8 T cells in Susac syndrome (dated by TCRdb to the late 2010s). Background for the entire study: The study used repertoire sequencing to test whether antigen drove CD8+ T cell activation and differentiation in Susac syndrome. CD8+ T cell repertoire clonality was compared between approximately 12 healthy donors, some 14 Susac syndrome patients and some 15 multiple sclerosis patients. The paper's findings and limits, for the study overall: The study acknowledged that relatively few individuals were included in the TCR sequencing and HLA analysis.

Peripheral blood CD8+ and CD4+ T cells from healthy donors, Susac syndrome patients and multiple sclerosis patients were profiled using high-throughput TCR beta sequencing. The multiple sclerosis controls were treatment-naive patients whose relapsing-remitting disease, either stable or active, fulfilled the revised McDonald criteria. CD8+ TEMRA cells were enriched by FACS, while bulk CD8+ and CD4+ T cells were purified by magnetic negative isolation. Blood was drawn into EDTA tubes, processed within 24 hours, and PBMCs were isolated by density gradient centrifugation. PBMCs intended for TCR sequencing were frozen in liquid nitrogen and were later thawed in a 37 degrees C water bath. The sorted or isolated CD4+, CD8+ and CD8+ TEMRA cells had a purity of 90% or higher.

The rearrangement combines TRBV4-1 with TRBJ1-4; the D gene is unclear. This clonotype was obtained from a human donor with multiple sclerosis. Sequenced material: CD8+ T cells from PBMCs. The CDR3 region: CASSQDPEEKLFF. The sequenced DNA: TGCGCCAGCAGCCAAGATCCGGAGGAAAAACTGTTTTTT.